Only a few counts were recorded for the clone carrying this T cell receptor (beta chain). Time point in this sample: newly diagnosed GD, antithyroid drugs for less than 3 months. PBMCs were the source of the RNA used for TCR sequencing. These data are taken from a study of regulatory T cells in long-lasting Graves disease. In building TCR beta libraries, iRepertoire HTBI primers were used together with Arm-PCR of CDR3 regions. TCRdb reanalysed the multiplex PCR reads using MiXCR and keeps one entry per CDR3 protein. The data hold 510,000 or so distinct CDR3 sequences, with around 12% observed a single time. These data were likewise used in another study, on T cells in Graves' hyperthyroidism and ophthalmopathy.

The sequencing here drew on peripheral blood mononuclear cells (PBMCs), taken at new diagnosis, from a patient treated with antithyroid drugs. The TCR comes from a woman aged 25 to 39 with Graves disease.

As DNA, the CDR3 is TGTGCCAGCAGTTACTACGACGACATACGGAATGAGCAGTTCTTC. It encodes CASSYYDDIRNEQFF. V gene TRBV6-5 combines with J gene TRBJ2-1; no clear D. Trimming pared 1 base from V and 7 bases from J, leaving 14 bases between. Germline CDR1 MNHEY, CDR2 SVGAGI. The CDR3 covers 15 residues.